The 18 T cell receptor beta chains below were found in one sample sequenced in a study of T cell repertoires in cytomegalovirus infection. MiXCR was run by TCRdb on the reads, yielding one entry per CDR3 protein. The sample consists of 700,000 to 950,000 distinct CDR3 sequences, approximately 29% of them appearing once. No antigen has been assigned to these receptors. The sequences come from cultured CD8+ T cells from PBMCs, collected from culture after CMV antigen stimulation. These receptors originate from a human donor in good health (CMV status not recorded). Some clones in this sample may be carry-over from other donors' samples.

The table lists this clonotype with a few counts. The chain carries TRBV27 and TRBJ2-7; D not certain. CDR1 is MNHEY, CDR2 SMNVEV, per germline (reference sequence). V lost 2 bases to trimming and J lost 6 bases, with 8 bases between them. This CDR3 region has 12 residues. The CDR3, as DNA: TGTGCCAGCAGTTTAAGATCCCGCGAGCAGTACTTC. This codes for CASSLRSREQYF.

The chain uses TRBV27 and TRBJ1-4, with 7 bases identical to TRBD1. The CDR3 loop spans 15 amino acids. Germline CDR1 is MNHEY and CDR2 is SMNVEV (reference sequence). V lost 4 bases, J lost 2 bases, and 4 bases stayed unmatched. CDR3 sequence (DNA): TGTGCCAGCAGTTCCAAGACAGGGACTAATGAAAAACTGTTTTTT. Encoded protein: CASSSKTGTNEKLFF.

This clonotype was counted only a few times. The genes are TRBV6-2 or TRBV6-3 and TRBJ1-5; D not certain. Germline V gene data show CDR1 as MNHEY and CDR2 as SVGEGT. The CDR3 spans 12 residues. Trimming shortened V by 6 bases and J by 6 bases, and 9 bases separated the two germline ends. CDR3 sequence reads: CASRGGSQPQHF. CDR3 coding DNA: TGTGCCAGCAGGGGCGGGAGTCAGCCCCAGCATTTT.

This clonotype was seen a handful of times. This sequence joins TRBV28 and TRBJ1-6, with D uncertain. V was pared by 5 bases and J by 7 bases, with 12 bases between. CDR3 size: 14 residues. Germline CDR1 is MDHEN and CDR2 is SYDVKM. The DNA for the CDR3 is TGTGCCAGCAGTCATGCTGTCCGAAATTCACCCCTCCACTTT. This sequence encodes CASSHAVRNSPLHF.

This clonotype was counted only a few times. This chain uses TRBV6-5 with TRBJ2-1; D perhaps matches TRBD2 (6 bases). Germline values: CDR1 MNHEY, CDR2 SVGAGI. This CDR3 has 16 amino acids. V lost 0 bases to trimming and J lost 0 bases, with 9 bases between them. Here the CDR3 DNA reads TGTGCCAGCAGTTACTCGGACTACGGCTCCTACAATGAGCAGTTCTTC. It codes for CASSYSDYGSYNEQFF.

As for this clonotype: One end of the junction does not line up with germline, which may come from a read error. The rearrangement joins TRBV7-6 to TRBJ1-2; no reliable D call. This CDR3 region has 15 residues. Germline V gives CDR1 SGHVS, CDR2 FNYEAQ. For the CDR3, the DNA is TGTGCCAGCAGCGCAGCGGGTACGGGTAACTATGGCCACACCTTC. It codes for CASSAAGTGNYGHTF.

The rearrangement links TRBV25-1 to TRBJ1-1, with D tentatively TRBD1 (6 bases). The germline V gene has CDR1 MGHDK and CDR2 SYGVNS. This CDR3 is 13 amino acids long. V gave up 10 bases and J gave up 5 bases, with 17 bases separating them. CDR3 sequence: CATKGGGGTEAFF. The CDR3 DNA is TGTGCCACTAAAGGGGGGGGAGGGACTGAAGCTTTCTTT.

This clonotype was counted many times. The V call is TRBV7-6, the J call TRBJ2-3; D possibly uses TRBD1 or TRBD2 (5 bases each). Trimming took 2 bases from V and 2 from J, leaving 14 bases between them. The CDR3 length is 16 residues. The germline V gene encodes CDR1 SGHVS and CDR2 FNYEAQ. The CDR3 coding sequence is TGTGCCAGCAGCTTAAGGAGTCAGGGAGTCACAGATACGCAGTATTTT. Translated: CASSLRSQGVTDTQYF.

This rearrangement joins TRBV2 to TRBJ2-1; no reliable D call. Trimming took off 11 bases at V and 5 bases at J, with 7 bases between the two ends. Germline V gene sequence: CDR1 SNHLY, CDR2 FYNNEI. This CDR3 contains 10 residues. CDR3 sequence reads: CALGNNEQFF. CDR3 bases: TGTGCCCTGGGAAACAATGAGCAGTTCTTC.

This clonotype occurred many times. V gene TRBV7-6 combines with J gene TRBJ2-3; TRBD2 matches 11 bases. This CDR3 contains 16 residues. Germline CDR1 and CDR2: SGHVS and FNYEAQ. V lost 2 bases, J lost 5 bases, and 6 bases stayed unmatched. CDR3 amino acids: CASSLMLAGGGDTQYF. In DNA, the CDR3 is TGTGCCAGCAGCTTAATGCTAGCGGGGGGTGGAGATACGCAGTATTTT. Full variable domain (rest looked up from reference TRBV7-6 and TRBJ2-3): GAGVSQSPRYKVTKRGQDVALRCDPISGHVSLYWYRQALGQGPEFLTYFNYEAQQDKSGLPNDRFSAERPEGSISTLTIQRTEQRDSAMYRCASSLMLAGGGDTQYFGPGTRLTVL.

The chain is built from TRBV27 and TRBJ2-5; 8 nucleotides match TRBD1. The CDR3 runs to 14 residues. Germline-derived CDR1 and CDR2 are MNHEY and SMNVEV (reference sequence). V was clipped by 5 bases and J by 7 bases; unmatched bases: 9. The CDR3 nucleotides are TGTGCCAGCAGTGAAGGCAGGGGGCCGAGGACCCAGTACTTC. This codes for CASSEGRGPRTQYF.

This chain links TRBV20-1 with TRBJ2-7; the D gene is possibly TRBD2 (6 bases). The CDR3 length is 15 residues. Germline CDR1 reads DFQATT; CDR2 reads SNEGSKA (reference sequence). Trimming cost V 0 bases and J 3 bases, with 15 bases left between them. CDR3 loop: CSARDPSVDVYEQYF. CDR3 in DNA: TGCAGTGCTAGAGATCCTAGCGTCGATGTCTACGAGCAGTACTTC.

This clonotype turned up a few times. This chain links TRBV20-1 with TRBJ2-1; TRBD1 matches at 8 bases. The V segment lost 3 bases and the J segment 3 bases; nucleotides outside the gene matches: 13. Germline V lookup: CDR1 DFQATT, CDR2 SNEGSKA (reference sequence). The CDR3 sequence is 17 residues long. The CDR3 DNA reads TGCAGTGCTAGGACGTCTTTAGACAGGGGCAACTACAATGAGCAGTTCTTC. Protein sequence: CSARTSLDRGNYNEQFF.

This clonotype was counted only a few times. The CDR3 region has the DNA TGTGCCAGCCTTTGGAGGAGTTCTGAGCAGTTCTTC. It encodes CASLWRSSEQFF. The V call is TRBV7-6, the J call TRBJ2-1; D possibly corresponds to TRBD2 (5 bases). The CDR3 runs to 12 residues. Per the germline V gene, CDR1 is SGHVS and CDR2 is FNYEAQ. Trimming left V 8 bases short and J 9 bases short, with 14 bases between.

In this sample, this clonotype turned up a few times. This sequence joins TRBV5-8 and TRBJ2-5; 8 positions match TRBD1. CDR1 and CDR2 (germline): SGHTS, YDEGEE. Trimming at V came to 5 bases and at J to 3 bases, leaving 3 bases not matched to a gene. CDR3 length: 13 residues. The CDR3 here is CASRQTGEETQYF. The CDR3, as DNA: TGTGCCAGCAGGCAGACAGGGGAAGAGACCCAGTACTTC.

The chain recombines TRBV6-5 with TRBJ2-7; 13 nucleotides agree with TRBD2. Germline assignment: CDR1 MNHEY and CDR2 SVGAGI. This CDR3 comprises 15 residues. V lost 5 bases to trimming and J lost 6 bases; unmatched junction nucleotides: 7. CDR3 residues: CASSPGLAGATEQYF. CDR3 nucleotide sequence: TGTGCCAGCAGTCCTGGACTAGCGGGGGCCACCGAGCAGTACTTC.

The chain links TRBV5-6 to TRBJ2-7, with a tentative D call TRBD2 (6 bases). The germline gives CDR1 SGHDT, CDR2 YYEEEE. The V gene lost 7 bases and the J gene lost 4 bases, with 18 bases spanning the gap. There are 14 residues in the CDR3. The CDR3 nucleotides are TGTGCCAGCGGGGCGGAGGGGAACACTTACGAGCAGTACTTC. It encodes CASGAEGNTYEQYF.

In the case of this clonotype: A much larger clone differs by one base, so this may be a read error. Because it lacks the conserved phenylalanine or tryptophan at the end, this CDR3 is likely a read error. The V and J genes are TRBV3-1 and TRBJ2-2, with a weak D call TRBD1 (6 bases). Trimming pared 3 bases from V and 4 bases from J, leaving 6 bases between. Looked up from germline, CDR1 is LGHDT and CDR2 is YNNKEL (reference sequence). This CDR3 region has 13 residues. CDR3 loop: CASSQTGTGELFL. As DNA, the CDR3 is TGTGCCAGCAGCCAGACAGGCACCGGGGAGCTGTTTCTT.